Sequencing of this TCR beta chain was carried out in a study of blood T cell repertoires in COVID-19 (dated by TCRdb to 2018 to 2020). Notes on the research overall: Samples from collaborators originated in the United States, Italy and Spain and spanned both the acute and convalescent phases of COVID-19. The prospective study material was composed of cDNA or gDNA derived from T cells, B-cell-depleted T cells, or PBMCs. Subjects who had been exposed to COVID-19, were actively infected with it, or had recovered from it provided the deeply sampled blood TCRbeta repertoires that made up the dataset. A freely available public database, intended as a resource for researchers studying the immune response to SARS-CoV-2, is where the repertoires were released. Samples came from the ongoing ImmuneRACE study (first 160 participants) plus 1,254 subjects from 6 global collaborators. Nearly every sample came with metadata listing a de-identified subject ID, COVID-19 status, age in years and sex. Where HLA class I and class II types were available, the types were taken from metadata supplied by the sample provider, not from assay-based typing. Points the paper makes about the study in general: The quantity of clinical and demographic metadata differed by source and by participant and was supplied without curation.

TCRbeta CDR3 regions were amplified from genomic DNA using the immunoSEQ Assay, a bias-controlled multiplex PCR. In the source study's methods: The number of nucleated cells in each sample was estimated from the amplification of reference gene primers within the assay. To quantify the absolute abundance of each unique TCRbeta CDR3 rearrangement, sequence reads were collapsed and filtered. Productive Simpson clonality was computed per sample as the square root of Simpson's diversity index over productive rearrangements. TCRdb took this table from immuneACCESS and kept in-frame rearrangements with V and J called. Such tables lack part of the clones; where checked against another copy, unresolved V genes explain under half of the gap, and the rest is unexplained. V, J and clone size are those of that table, while D and trimming were read from the DNA. This sample is represented by over 200,000 clones; around 87% of them were singletons. Of the sample, roughly 15% is held by the ten largest clones.

About this clone: It has no known antigen specificity. Base quality data are lacking; no much larger clone is found one base away.

Including the terminal cysteine and phenylalanine, the CDR3 comprises 12 residues. Just CDR3 DNA is preserved here, 36 bases in frame from base 1. As encoded in the germline V gene (reference sequence), CDR1 is LGHDT while CDR2 is YNNKEL. Relative to germline, V is 4 bases shorter and J is 4 bases shorter, with 5 bases between their ends. Participants in the prospective study were aged roughly 18 to 100 years, lived in 24 United States geographic areas, and enrolled through a virtual design. To assign participants to cohorts, the prospective study relied on clinical history that participants themselves reported in a screening survey and a study questionnaire. Exposed participants had been in contact with someone with a PCR-confirmed or clinician-diagnosed COVID-19 case within 2 weeks of study entry. In the prospective study, mobile phlebotomists collected whole blood, serum and a nasopharyngeal or oropharyngeal swab from each participant. Participants in the prospective study had the option to provide additional blood draws and questionnaires over a 2-month period. Before DNA extraction, blood samples from the prospective study were shipped at room temperature or frozen.

The sequenced material came from PBMCs or T cells enriched from blood (not recorded which). The V and J genes are TRBV3-1 (or the pseudogene TRBV3-2) and TRBJ2-1; the D gene is not confidently resolved. The sequence came from a man younger than 45 who had been exposed to COVID-19. The DNA sequence is as follows: TGTGCCAGCAGCCCTCAGTACAATGAGCAGTTCTTC. It translates as CASSPQYNEQFF.